A selection of T cell receptor beta chains follows, all from one sample in a study of neurological immune-mediated disorders. TCRdb itself ran the 5' RACE reads through MiXCR, one entry per CDR3 protein. The table shows approximately 40,000 distinct CDR3 sequences, with 3% to 4% occurring only once. Sequencing was done on a sample of PBMCs. Receptors originate from a man aged 30 to 39 with multiple sclerosis. CDR3s include the opening cysteine and the closing phenylalanine or tryptophan. The order of the fields is CDR3 protein, J gene, V gene.

CDR3 protein: CSALGRGEDTQYF; J gene: TRBJ2-3; V gene: TRBV20-1
CDR3 protein: CASSPRYGENTEAFF; J gene: TRBJ1-1; V gene: TRBV6-1
CDR3 protein: CASSLSLAQANTEAFF; J gene: TRBJ1-1; V gene: TRBV5-1
CDR3 protein: CASSDRASSYNSPLHF; J gene: TRBJ1-6; V gene: TRBV12-3/TRBV12-4
CDR3 protein: CASSLYGGGVNNEQFF; J gene: TRBJ2-1; V gene: TRBV12-3/TRBV12-4
CDR3 protein: CASSPFGATLLYEQYF; J gene: TRBJ2-7; V gene: TRBV3-1
CDR3 protein: CASSQGTGSGANVLTF; J gene: TRBJ2-6; V gene: TRBV4-2
CDR3 protein: CASSLGSDQPQHF; J gene: TRBJ1-5; V gene: TRBV5-1
CDR3 protein: CASSLRQGGSAEAFF; J gene: TRBJ1-1; V gene: TRBV6-1
CDR3 protein: CASSSDRINQPQHF; J gene: TRBJ1-5; V gene: TRBV4-1
CDR3 protein: CCASLLRGNQPQNF; J gene: TRBJ1-5; V gene: TRBV20-1
CDR3 protein: CASSATTETYEQYF; J gene: TRBJ2-7; V gene: TRBV9
CDR3 protein: CASSLARLGYTF; J gene: TRBJ1-2; V gene: TRBV7-2
CDR3 protein: CASSLARANTGELFF; J gene: TRBJ2-2; V gene: TRBV5-1
CDR3 protein: CASSLTRTFSSYEQYF; J gene: TRBJ2-7; V gene: TRBV5-1
CDR3 protein: CASSSLAGDNEQFF; J gene: TRBJ2-1; V gene: TRBV12-3/TRBV12-4
CDR3 protein: CSAGRQGSRLGGYTF; J gene: TRBJ1-2; V gene: TRBV20-1
CDR3 protein: CASSPGLASPSQETQYF; J gene: TRBJ2-5; V gene: TRBV12-3/TRBV12-4
CDR3 protein: CSANRSPTNEKLFF; J gene: TRBJ1-4; V gene: TRBV20-1
CDR3 protein: CASSLAPANYGYTF; J gene: TRBJ1-2; V gene: TRBV12-3/TRBV12-4
CDR3 protein: CASSLGRGGYTF; J gene: TRBJ1-2; V gene: TRBV7-8
CDR3 protein: CASSVSGRGTNGYTF; J gene: TRBJ1-2; V gene: TRBV9
CDR3 protein: CASTVLAAYNEQFF; J gene: TRBJ2-1; V gene: TRBV11-2
CDR3 protein: CASSLGGNEKLFF; J gene: TRBJ1-4; V gene: TRBV5-1
CDR3 protein: CASSMGGAGYNEQFF; J gene: TRBJ2-1; V gene: TRBV19
CDR3 protein: CATSRDQWETQYF; J gene: TRBJ2-5; V gene: TRBV15
CDR3 protein: CASKAQRRGGSDTQYF; J gene: TRBJ2-3; V gene: TRBV25-1
CDR3 protein: CSVQGRSTGELFF; J gene: TRBJ2-2; V gene: TRBV29-1
CDR3 protein: CASSLGTGGPSSYEQYF; J gene: TRBJ2-7; V gene: TRBV11-2
CDR3 protein: CASSLISEDTQYF; J gene: TRBJ2-3; V gene: TRBV7-2
CDR3 protein: CASSTTSLAEQFF; J gene: TRBJ2-1; V gene: TRBV18